This entry concerns a single T cell receptor beta chain. Its cognate antigen is unknown. Using a J-beta primer mix together with a sample-barcoded 5' primer, a second PCR was run for roughly 6 to 12 cycles. Each CDR3 protein is one row after TCRdb ran MiXCR on the 5' RACE reads. Among approximately 940,000 distinct CDR3 sequences listed, roughly 43% were seen once. The CDR3 has 14 amino acids. Germline V CDR1 and CDR2: DFQATT, SNEGSKA (reference sequence). Trimming took off 6 bases at V and 4 bases at J, with 17 bases between the two ends. These data are taken from a study of blood T cells in healthy people across ages. The study's findings and limits: Among T cells, TCR beta diversity per million cells dropped roughly linearly as age rose.

This TCR was sampled from a man aged 30-40 years in good health. The specimen sequenced was blood. The chain employs TRBV20-1 and TRBJ2-3; D tentatively reads TRBD1 or TRBD2 (6 bases each). CDR3 nucleotide sequence: TGCAGTGCCGGGGGCGGGCTAGGGGCAGATACGCAGTATTTT. Protein: CSAGGGLGADTQYF.